This TCR beta chain appears in the sequencing data of a study of shared clonotypes between healthy human individuals. This CDR3 contains 13 residues. In germline, CDR1 is SNHLY, CDR2 FYNNEI. The V and J ends lost 2 bases and 7 bases, in that order; junction bases with no gene match: 3. The material for each subset, its genomic DNA, was split evenly across several immunoSEQ plates. TCRdb's copy holds only in-frame clones and misses some; the assay was immunoSEQ multiplex PCR. The sample lists approximately 700,000 clones, about three quarters occurring once. V gene TRBV2 combines with J gene TRBJ2-7; 9 nucleotides match TRBD1. Material: memory CD4+ T cells sorted from blood. As for subset: CD45RA-negative fraction. The sequence derives from a woman in her twenties or thirties in good health. The DNA for the CDR3 is TGTGCCAGCAGTGAAAACAGGGGGCGAGAGCAGTACTTC. This codes for CASSENRGREQYF. Full variable domain (remainder filled in from reference TRBV2 and TRBJ2-7): EPEVTQTPSHQVTQMGQEVILRCVPISNHLYFYWYRQILGQKVEFLVSFYNNEISEKSEIFDDQFSVERPDGSNFTLKIRSTKLEDSAMYFCASSENRGREQYFGPGTRLTVT.